Listed below are T cell receptor beta chains from one sample, sequenced in a study of Graves' ophthalmopathy and Graves' hyperthyroidism. Using its own MiXCR run on the multiplex PCR reads, TCRdb lists one record per CDR3 protein. The data contain roughly 380,000 distinct CDR3 sequences, 15% of them singletons. Sequencing was performed on peripheral blood. Receptors originate from a woman aged 18-30 years with stable Graves' hyperthyroidism. Both conserved end residues are part of each CDR3. D genes are given only for firm matches. Not every row has a clone size; where given, it reads once, few, many or a size class.

d_call: .
clone_size: many
v_call: TRBV10-3
j_call: TRBJ2-7
cdr3_aa: CATAGDAQFDEQYF
cdr3_nt: TGTGCCACCGCAGGGGACGCCCAATTTGACGAGCAGTACTTC

d_call: TRBD1
clone_size: few
v_call: TRBV4-1
j_call: TRBJ2-5
cdr3_aa: CASSPTYLGQYLQETQYF
cdr3_nt: TGCGCCAGCAGCCCCACTTACCTGGGACAGTACTTACAAGAGACCCAGTACTTC

d_call: .
clone_size: many
v_call: TRBV24-1
j_call: TRBJ2-5
cdr3_aa: CATSDFRASGYTQETQYF
cdr3_nt: TGTGCCACCAGTGATTTTCGGGCCAGCGGGTATACACAAGAGACCCAGTACTTC

d_call: .
clone_size: many
v_call: TRBV6-2/TRBV6-3
j_call: TRBJ2-2
cdr3_aa: CASNAGTYTGELFF
cdr3_nt: TGTGCCAGCAACGCCGGGACTTACACCGGGGAGCTGTTTTTT

d_call: .
clone_size: many
v_call: TRBV9
j_call: TRBJ1-2
cdr3_aa: CASSVEQWSGYTF
cdr3_nt: TGTGCCAGCAGCGTCGAGCAGTGGAGTGGCTACACCTTC

d_call: .
clone_size: many
v_call: TRBV12-3/TRBV12-4
j_call: TRBJ2-2
cdr3_aa: CASSSIQGYGELFF
cdr3_nt: TGTGCCAGCAGTTCAATCCAGGGCTACGGGGAGCTGTTTTTT

d_call: .
clone_size: medium-sized
v_call: TRBV6-1
j_call: TRBJ1-1
cdr3_aa: CASSVSGFGAFF
cdr3_nt: TGTGCCAGCAGTGTCTCAGGCTTTGGCGCTTTCTTT

d_call: TRBD1
clone_size: .
v_call: TRBV7-9
j_call: TRBJ2-7
cdr3_aa: CASSLGGDRGPSQYF
cdr3_nt: TGTGCCAGCAGCTTAGGTGGGGACAGGGGGCCGTCGCAGTACTTC

d_call: .
clone_size: many
v_call: TRBV12-3/TRBV12-4
j_call: TRBJ2-7
cdr3_aa: CASGLRASEQYF
cdr3_nt: TGTGCCTCCGGACTTCGGGCTAGCGAGCAGTACTTC

d_call: .
clone_size: many
v_call: TRBV7-2
j_call: TRBJ1-1
cdr3_aa: CASSLGSRRGNTEAFF
cdr3_nt: TGTGCCAGCAGCTTAGGCTCCCGCAGGGGGAACACTGAAGCTTTCTTT

d_call: .
clone_size: many
v_call: TRBV29-1
j_call: TRBJ1-2
cdr3_aa: CSVERERGYTF
cdr3_nt: TGCAGCGTTGAGAGGGAACGTGGCTACACCTTC

d_call: .
clone_size: many
v_call: TRBV6-1
j_call: TRBJ1-5
cdr3_aa: CASTNGGTGSNQPQHF
cdr3_nt: TGTGCCAGCACCAATGGGGGCACAGGTAGCAATCAGCCCCAGCATTTT

d_call: .
clone_size: many
v_call: TRBV6-5
j_call: TRBJ1-2
cdr3_aa: CASSYPGSYGYTF
cdr3_nt: TGTGCCAGCAGTTACCCAGGGTCGTACGGCTACACCTTC

d_call: .
clone_size: .
v_call: TRBV5-1
j_call: TRBJ1-1
cdr3_aa: CASSVNGRTEAFF
cdr3_nt: TGCGCCAGCAGCGTGAACGGCCGCACTGAAGCTTTCTTT

d_call: .
clone_size: once
v_call: TRBV6-5
j_call: TRBJ1-2
cdr3_aa: CASSSEFSRRKDYGYTF
cdr3_nt: TGTGCCAGCAGTTCCGAATTCTCAAGGAGGAAAGACTATGGCTACACCTTC

d_call: .
clone_size: many
v_call: TRBV7-9
j_call: TRBJ1-1
cdr3_aa: CASSLGTSKEAFF
cdr3_nt: TGTGCCAGCAGCTTAGGTACATCCAAGGAAGCTTTCTTT

d_call: .
clone_size: few
v_call: TRBV9
j_call: TRBJ1-5
cdr3_aa: CASSVSFGNQPQHF
cdr3_nt: TGTGCCAGCAGCGTGTCCTTTGGCAATCAGCCCCAGCATTTT

d_call: TRBD2
clone_size: many
v_call: TRBV6-2/TRBV6-3
j_call: TRBJ2-5
cdr3_aa: CASSPTPAGLQETQYF
cdr3_nt: TGTGCCAGCAGTCCCACCCCAGCGGGGCTCCAAGAGACCCAGTACTTC

d_call: .
clone_size: .
v_call: TRBV18
j_call: TRBJ2-7
cdr3_aa: CASSRDFGDEQYF
cdr3_nt: TGTGCCAGCTCACGGGACTTCGGGGACGAGCAGTACTTC

d_call: .
clone_size: many
v_call: TRBV6-2/TRBV6-3
j_call: TRBJ1-1
cdr3_aa: CASRELSGGNTEAFF
cdr3_nt: TGTGCCAGCAGAGAACTCTCGGGAGGCAACACTGAAGCTTTCTTT

d_call: TRBD2
clone_size: many
v_call: TRBV2
j_call: TRBJ2-5
cdr3_aa: CASNWERGPGETQYF
cdr3_nt: TGTGCCAGCAATTGGGAGCGGGGGCCGGGAGAGACCCAGTACTTC

d_call: TRBD1
clone_size: many
v_call: TRBV19
j_call: TRBJ1-5
cdr3_aa: CASNTGGVQPQHF
cdr3_nt: TGTGCCAGTAATACAGGGGGCGTTCAGCCCCAGCATTTT